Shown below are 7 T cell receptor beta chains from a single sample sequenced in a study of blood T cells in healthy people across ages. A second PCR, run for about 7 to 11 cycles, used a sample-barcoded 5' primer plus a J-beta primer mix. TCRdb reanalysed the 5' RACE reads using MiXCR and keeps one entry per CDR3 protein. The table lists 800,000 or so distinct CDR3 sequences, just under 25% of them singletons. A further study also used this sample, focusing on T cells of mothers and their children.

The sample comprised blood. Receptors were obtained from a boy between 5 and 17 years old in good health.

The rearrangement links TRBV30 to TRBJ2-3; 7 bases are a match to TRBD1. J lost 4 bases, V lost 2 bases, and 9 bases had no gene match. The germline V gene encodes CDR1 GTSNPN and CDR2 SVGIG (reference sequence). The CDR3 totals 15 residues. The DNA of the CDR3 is TGTGCCTGGAGTCGGGACAGCCCCTCTGCAGATACGCAGTATTTT. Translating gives CAWSRDSPSADTQYF.

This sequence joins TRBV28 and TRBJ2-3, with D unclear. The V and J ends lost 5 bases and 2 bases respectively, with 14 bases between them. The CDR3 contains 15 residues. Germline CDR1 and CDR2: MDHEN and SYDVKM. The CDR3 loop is CASSAPDQLTDTQYF. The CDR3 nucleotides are TGTGCCAGCAGTGCCCCGGACCAACTCACAGATACGCAGTATTTT.

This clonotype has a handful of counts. The CDR3 region has the DNA TGTGCCAGCAGAGTCGAAGGGGGGCAGGGGGCTGACACCGGGGAGCTGTTTTTT. It encodes CASRVEGGQGADTGELFF. This rearrangement joins TRBV25-1 to TRBJ2-2; 8 nucleotides line up with TRBD1. The CDR3 consists of 18 residues. The V and J ends lost 6 bases and 3 bases, in that order; junction bases with no gene match: 15. Germline loops: CDR1 MGHDK, CDR2 SYGVNS.

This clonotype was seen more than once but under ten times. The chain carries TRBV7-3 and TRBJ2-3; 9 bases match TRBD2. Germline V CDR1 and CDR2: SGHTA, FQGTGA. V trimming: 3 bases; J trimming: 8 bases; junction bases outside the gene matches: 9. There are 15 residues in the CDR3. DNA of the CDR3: TGTGCCAGCAGCTTTCGCGGGAGGGGTGCAGGTACGCAGTATTTT. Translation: CASSFRGRGAGTQYF.

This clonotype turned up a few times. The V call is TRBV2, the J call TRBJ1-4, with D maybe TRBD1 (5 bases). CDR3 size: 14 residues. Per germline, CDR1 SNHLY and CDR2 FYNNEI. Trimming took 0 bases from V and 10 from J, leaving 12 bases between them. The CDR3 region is CASSEALAGRKLFF. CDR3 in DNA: TGTGCCAGCAGTGAAGCGCTTGCAGGGAGAAAACTGTTTTTT.

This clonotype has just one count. CDR3 bases: TGTGCCACGGGGGAAGGGTCTAAAGATACGCAGTATTTT. As protein: CATGEGSKDTQYF. The chain has TRBV7-3 and TRBJ2-3; a weak D match, TRBD2 (6 bases). Germline V gene sequence: CDR1 SGHTA, CDR2 FQGTGA. The CDR3 is 13 amino acids. V lost 10 bases and J lost 5, with 16 bases in between.

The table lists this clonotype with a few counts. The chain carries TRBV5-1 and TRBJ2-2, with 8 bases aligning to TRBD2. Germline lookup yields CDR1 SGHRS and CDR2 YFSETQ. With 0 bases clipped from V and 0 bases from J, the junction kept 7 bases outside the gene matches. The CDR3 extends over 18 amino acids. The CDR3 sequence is CASSLVGRALANTGELFF. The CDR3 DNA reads TGCGCCAGCAGCTTGGTCGGGAGGGCCCTGGCGAACACCGGGGAGCTGTTTTTT.